This is a list of T cell receptor beta chains from one sample in a study of a mutant IDH1 vaccine in newly diagnosed glioma. The protocol was immunoSEQ multiplex PCR, while the TCRdb copy is restricted to in-frame clones and leaves out a portion. The sample has around 32,000 clones; about 82% are singletons. Their cognate antigens are unknown. The sequencing used PBMCs, collected from a glioma patient whose treatment included an IDH1 peptide vaccine. The receptors come from a man aged 35 to 55 with glioma. Some clones in this sample may be carry-over from other donors' samples. Each CDR3 is given with its conserved first and last residue. Fields, in order: D gene, V gene, clone size, J gene, CDR3 DNA, CDR3 protein. D genes are given only for firm matches. Expanded clones get a size class; other rows say once, few or many, or leave the size out.

d_gene: -; v_gene: TRBV7-9; abundance: -; j_gene: TRBJ2-1; CDR3nt: TGTGCCAGCAGTTCGGGCGCACTAATCCGTGAGCAGTTCTTC; CDR3aa: CASSSGALIREQFF
d_gene: -; v_gene: TRBV10-2; abundance: -; j_gene: TRBJ1-5; CDR3nt: TGCGCCAGCAGTGACGAGGGAATTCGCAATCAGCCCCAGCATTTT; CDR3aa: CASSDEGIRNQPQHF
d_gene: -; v_gene: TRBV6-1; abundance: -; j_gene: TRBJ1-6; CDR3nt: TGTGCCAGCAGTGAAGTGGATTCACCCCTCCACTTT; CDR3aa: CASSEVDSPLHF
d_gene: TRBD1; v_gene: TRBV29-1; abundance: -; j_gene: TRBJ2-7; CDR3nt: TGCAGCGTGCTAAAACTAGACAGGGTAAGGTACGAGCAGTACTTC; CDR3aa: CSVLKLDRVRYEQYF
d_gene: -; v_gene: TRBV19; abundance: once; j_gene: TRBJ2-2; CDR3nt: TGTGCCAGTAGTATAAGGCAGAGCACCGGGGAGCTGTTTTTT; CDR3aa: CASSIRQSTGELFF
d_gene: -; v_gene: TRBV1; abundance: few; j_gene: TRBJ2-7; CDR3nt: TGCACCAGCAGCCGACGGACTAGCGGGGCGCACTTGGTGTACGAGCAGTACTTC; CDR3aa: CTSSRRTSGAHLVYEQYF
d_gene: TRBD2; v_gene: TRBV19; abundance: -; j_gene: TRBJ2-1; CDR3nt: TGTGCCAGTACCCCATCGCACGCTCGGTGGCTAGCGGGGCTTGAGCAGTTCTTC; CDR3aa: CASTPSHARWLAGLEQFF
d_gene: TRBD1; v_gene: TRBV5-4; abundance: -; j_gene: TRBJ2-1; CDR3nt: TGTGCCAGCAGCTTGCGACAGGGTAGCGATGAGCAGTTCTTC; CDR3aa: CASSLRQGSDEQFF
d_gene: -; v_gene: TRBV5-4; abundance: -; j_gene: TRBJ2-5; CDR3nt: TGTGCCAGCAGCTTGTTTGGACAGCAAGGTCTGGAGACCCAGTACTTC; CDR3aa: CASSLFGQQGLETQYF
d_gene: -; v_gene: TRBV15; abundance: -; j_gene: TRBJ1-1; CDR3nt: TGTGCCACCAGCAGAGATCAGTTGAACACTGAAGCTTTCTTT; CDR3aa: CATSRDQLNTEAFF
d_gene: -; v_gene: TRBV28; abundance: few; j_gene: TRBJ1-2; CDR3nt: TGTGCCAGCAGTCCTCGGGGGGACGGCTATGGCTACACCTTC; CDR3aa: CASSPRGDGYGYTF
d_gene: TRBD1; v_gene: TRBV7-9; abundance: -; j_gene: TRBJ1-6; CDR3nt: TGTGCCAGCGTACGTGGGGACAGGGACAATTCACCCCTCCACTTT; CDR3aa: CASVRGDRDNSPLHF
d_gene: -; v_gene: TRBV18; abundance: few; j_gene: TRBJ1-1; CDR3nt: TGTGCCAGCTCACCCCTGGTGGGGACTGAAGCTTTCTTT; CDR3aa: CASSPLVGTEAFF
d_gene: -; v_gene: TRBV29-1; abundance: -; j_gene: TRBJ1-1; CDR3nt: TGCAGCGTGAAACAGGGAAACACTGAAGCTTTCTTT; CDR3aa: CSVKQGNTEAFF
d_gene: -; v_gene: TRBV19; abundance: -; j_gene: TRBJ2-1; CDR3nt: TGTGCCAGTAGTATAACAAGCTCCTACAATGAGCAGTTCTTC; CDR3aa: CASSITSSYNEQFF
d_gene: TRBD1; v_gene: TRBV6-6; abundance: -; j_gene: TRBJ2-3; CDR3nt: TGTGCCAGCAGTTACTCGATGACAGGGGGCACAGATACGCAGTATTTT; CDR3aa: CASSYSMTGGTDTQYF
d_gene: -; v_gene: TRBV29-1; abundance: -; j_gene: TRBJ2-7; CDR3nt: TGCAGCGTTGAAATCCGGGAGGGGGCCACTTCCTACGAGCAGTACTTC; CDR3aa: CSVEIREGATSYEQYF
d_gene: -; v_gene: TRBV14; abundance: few; j_gene: TRBJ1-2; CDR3nt: TGTGCCAGCAGCCCTGACACATCTAATTGGAATGGCTACACCTTC; CDR3aa: CASSPDTSNWNGYTF
d_gene: TRBD1; v_gene: TRBV6-5; abundance: -; j_gene: TRBJ1-6; CDR3nt: TGTGCCAGCAGTTACGGACAGGGGTGGAATTCACCCCTCCACTTT; CDR3aa: CASSYGQGWNSPLHF
d_gene: TRBD1; v_gene: TRBV29-1; abundance: few; j_gene: TRBJ1-4; CDR3nt: TGCAGCGTTGGGGACAGGGGGTATCATGAAAAACTGTTTTTT; CDR3aa: CSVGDRGYHEKLFF
d_gene: -; v_gene: TRBV6-6; abundance: once; j_gene: TRBJ1-3; CDR3nt: TGTGCCAGCAAAGCGGGGAGCTCTGGAAACACCATATATTTT; CDR3aa: CASKAGSSGNTIYF
d_gene: -; v_gene: TRBV5-1; abundance: -; j_gene: TRBJ2-3; CDR3nt: TGCGCCAGCAGCTTGGCGGGCTCTAGCACAGATACGCAGTATTTT; CDR3aa: CASSLAGSSTDTQYF
d_gene: -; v_gene: TRBV7-6; abundance: -; j_gene: TRBJ1-1; CDR3nt: TGTGCCAGCAGCTTAGGGCAGATGAACACTGAAGCTTTCTTT; CDR3aa: CASSLGQMNTEAFF
d_gene: -; v_gene: TRBV14; abundance: -; j_gene: TRBJ1-1; CDR3nt: TGTGCCAGCAGCCAACTGGTTGGGTACACTGAAGCTTTCTTT; CDR3aa: CASSQLVGYTEAFF
d_gene: TRBD1; v_gene: TRBV4-3; abundance: few; j_gene: TRBJ1-2; CDR3nt: TGCGCCAGCAGCCAAGATCGGGGACAGGGTTATGGCTACACCTTC; CDR3aa: CASSQDRGQGYGYTF
d_gene: -; v_gene: TRBV29-1; abundance: -; j_gene: TRBJ2-7; CDR3nt: TGCAGCGTTGTTCCGGGTCGAGGCGAGCAGTACTTC; CDR3aa: CSVVPGRGEQYF
d_gene: TRBD2; v_gene: TRBV27; abundance: few; j_gene: TRBJ2-1; CDR3nt: TGTGCCAGCAGCTCCCTTGGAGTGGCGGGGGGTACCTTTGAGCAGTTCTTC; CDR3aa: CASSSLGVAGGTFEQFF
d_gene: -; v_gene: TRBV4-3; abundance: -; j_gene: TRBJ1-3; CDR3nt: TGCGCCAGCAGCCAAGTAGGCTACTCTGGAAACACCATATATTTT; CDR3aa: CASSQVGYSGNTIYF